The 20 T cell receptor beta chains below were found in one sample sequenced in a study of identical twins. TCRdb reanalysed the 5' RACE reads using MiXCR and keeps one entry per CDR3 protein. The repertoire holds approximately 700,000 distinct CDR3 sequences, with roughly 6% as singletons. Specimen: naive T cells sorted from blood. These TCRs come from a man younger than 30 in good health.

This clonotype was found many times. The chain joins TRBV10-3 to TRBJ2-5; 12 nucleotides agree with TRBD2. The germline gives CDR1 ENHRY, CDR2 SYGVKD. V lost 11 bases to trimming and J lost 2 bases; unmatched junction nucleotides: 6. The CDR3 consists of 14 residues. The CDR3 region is CAVGGLAGQETQYF. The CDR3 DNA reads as TGTGCCGTGGGAGGACTAGCGGGACAAGAGACCCAGTACTTC.

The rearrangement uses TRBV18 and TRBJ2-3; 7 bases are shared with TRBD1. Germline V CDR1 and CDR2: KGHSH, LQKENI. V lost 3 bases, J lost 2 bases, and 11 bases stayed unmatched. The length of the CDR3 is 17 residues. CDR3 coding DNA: TGTGCCAGCTCACCCTTGTTGGGACAGCGAGTCACAGATACGCAGTATTTT. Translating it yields CASSPLLGQRVTDTQYF.

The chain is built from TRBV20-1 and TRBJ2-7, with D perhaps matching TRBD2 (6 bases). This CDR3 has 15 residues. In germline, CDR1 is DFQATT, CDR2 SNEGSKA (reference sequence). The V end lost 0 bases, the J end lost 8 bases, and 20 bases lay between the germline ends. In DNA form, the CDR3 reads TGCAGTGCTAGAGATAGCGGTCCGCTGGGATTGAAGCAGTACGTC. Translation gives CSARDSGPLGLKQYV.

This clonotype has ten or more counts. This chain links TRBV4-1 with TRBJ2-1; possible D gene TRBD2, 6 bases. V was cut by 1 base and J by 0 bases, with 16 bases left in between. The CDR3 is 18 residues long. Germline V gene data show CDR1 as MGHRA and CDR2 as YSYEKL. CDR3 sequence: CASSQVLSGRISYNEQFF. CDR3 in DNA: TGCGCCAGCAGCCAAGTTCTCTCCGGGAGAATCTCCTACAATGAGCAGTTCTTC.

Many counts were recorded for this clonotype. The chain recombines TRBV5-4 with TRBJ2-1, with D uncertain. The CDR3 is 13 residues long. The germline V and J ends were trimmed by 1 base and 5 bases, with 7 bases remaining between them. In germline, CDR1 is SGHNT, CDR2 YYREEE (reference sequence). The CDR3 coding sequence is TGTGCCAGCAGCTTGATTGAAAACAATGAGCAGTTCTTC. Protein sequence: CASSLIENNEQFF.

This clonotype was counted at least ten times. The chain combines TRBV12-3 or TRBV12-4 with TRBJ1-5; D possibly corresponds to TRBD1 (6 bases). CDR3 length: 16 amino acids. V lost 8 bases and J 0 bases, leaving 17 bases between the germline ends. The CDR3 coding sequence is TGTGCCAGCGGGTTTAGGGGGATCTATAGCAATCAGCCCCAGCATTTT. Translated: CASGFRGIYSNQPQHF.

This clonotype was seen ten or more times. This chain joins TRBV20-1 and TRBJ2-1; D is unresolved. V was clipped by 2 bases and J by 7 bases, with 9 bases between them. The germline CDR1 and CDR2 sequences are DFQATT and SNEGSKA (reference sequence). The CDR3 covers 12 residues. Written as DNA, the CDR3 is TGCAGTGCTAGATCTCCCCGTAATGAGCAGTTCTTC. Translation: CSARSPRNEQFF.

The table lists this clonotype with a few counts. The CDR3 is CASSLETGGYTF. In DNA, the CDR3 is TGTGCCAGCAGCTTAGAGACAGGAGGCTACACCTTC. The V call is TRBV7-2, the J call TRBJ1-2, with D possibly TRBD1 on 6 matching bases. V was cut by 1 base and J by 8 bases, with 8 bases left in between. CDR1 is SGHTA, CDR2 FQGNSA, per germline. The CDR3 runs 12 residues.

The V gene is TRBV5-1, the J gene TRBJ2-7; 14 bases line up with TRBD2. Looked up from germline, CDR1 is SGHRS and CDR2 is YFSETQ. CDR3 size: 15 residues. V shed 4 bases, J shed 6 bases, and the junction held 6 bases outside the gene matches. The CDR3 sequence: CASSAGLAGGGEQYF. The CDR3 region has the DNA TGCGCCAGCAGCGCAGGACTAGCGGGAGGAGGCGAGCAGTACTTC. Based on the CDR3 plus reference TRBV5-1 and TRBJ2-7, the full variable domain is KAGVTQTPRYLIKTRGQQVTLSCSPISGHRSVSWYQQTPGQGLQFLFEYFSETQRNKGNFPGRFSGRQFSNSRSEMNVSTLELGDSALYLCASSAGLAGGGEQYFGPGTRLTVT.

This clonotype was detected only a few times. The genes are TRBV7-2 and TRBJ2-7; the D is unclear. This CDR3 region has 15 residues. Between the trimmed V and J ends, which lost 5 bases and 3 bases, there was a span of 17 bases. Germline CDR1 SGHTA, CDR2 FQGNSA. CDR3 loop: CASSPRTDPFYEQYF. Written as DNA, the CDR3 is TGTGCCAGCAGCCCTCGAACTGACCCTTTCTACGAGCAGTACTTC.

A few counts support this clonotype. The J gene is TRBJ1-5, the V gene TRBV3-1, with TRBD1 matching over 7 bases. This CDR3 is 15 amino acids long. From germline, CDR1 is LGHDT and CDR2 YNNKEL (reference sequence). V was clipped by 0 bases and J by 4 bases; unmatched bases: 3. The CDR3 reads CASSQEQQGNQPQHF. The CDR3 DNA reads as TGTGCCAGCAGCCAAGAGCAACAGGGGAATCAGCCCCAGCATTTT.

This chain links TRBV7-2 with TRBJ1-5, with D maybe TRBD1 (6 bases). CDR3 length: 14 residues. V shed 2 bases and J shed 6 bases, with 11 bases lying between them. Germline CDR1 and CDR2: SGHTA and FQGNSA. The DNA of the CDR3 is TGTGCCAGCAGCTTAAAAGGGGGAGGTCAGCCCCAGCATTTT. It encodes CASSLKGGGQPQHF.

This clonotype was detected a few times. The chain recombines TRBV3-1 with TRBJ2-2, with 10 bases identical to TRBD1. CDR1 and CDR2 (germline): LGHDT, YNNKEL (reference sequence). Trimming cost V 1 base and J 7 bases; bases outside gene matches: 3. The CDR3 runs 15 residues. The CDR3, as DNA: TGTGCCAGCAGCCAAGCTGGGACAGGGGTCGGGGAGCTGTTTTTT. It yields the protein CASSQAGTGVGELFF.

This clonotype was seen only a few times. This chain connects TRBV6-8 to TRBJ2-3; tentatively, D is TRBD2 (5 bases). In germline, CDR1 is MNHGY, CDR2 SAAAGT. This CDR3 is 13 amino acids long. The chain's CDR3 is CLAERTSTDTQYF. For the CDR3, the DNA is TGTTTGGCCGAGCGGACTAGCACAGATACGCAGTATTTT.

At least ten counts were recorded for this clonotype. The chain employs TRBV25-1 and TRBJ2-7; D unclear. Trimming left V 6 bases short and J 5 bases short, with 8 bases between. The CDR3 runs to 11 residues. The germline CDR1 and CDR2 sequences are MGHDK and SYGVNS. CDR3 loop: CASRRAHEQYF. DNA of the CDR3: TGTGCCAGCAGAAGGGCCCACGAGCAGTACTTC.

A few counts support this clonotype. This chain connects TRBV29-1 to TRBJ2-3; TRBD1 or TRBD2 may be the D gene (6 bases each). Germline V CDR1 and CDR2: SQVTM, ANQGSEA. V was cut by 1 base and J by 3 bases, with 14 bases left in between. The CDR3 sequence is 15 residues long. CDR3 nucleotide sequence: TGCAGCGTTGAAGCCGGGGGCGATGGGACAGATACGCAGTATTTT. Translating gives CSVEAGGDGTDTQYF.

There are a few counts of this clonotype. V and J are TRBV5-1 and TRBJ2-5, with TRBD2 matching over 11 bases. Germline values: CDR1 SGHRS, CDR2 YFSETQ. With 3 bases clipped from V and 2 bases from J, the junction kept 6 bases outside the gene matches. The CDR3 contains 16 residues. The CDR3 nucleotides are TGCGCCAGCAGCTCCCCGGGACTAGCGGTACAAGAGACCCAGTACTTC. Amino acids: CASSSPGLAVQETQYF.

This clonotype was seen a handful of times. In nucleotides, the CDR3 is TGTGCCACCAGCAGAGACGGCGGGCCCGGTTGGGTGCAGTTCTTC. Its translation is CATSRDGGPGWVQFF. The rearrangement joins TRBV15 to TRBJ2-1, with TRBD2 as a possible D gene (5 bases). Germline CDR1 reads LNHNV; CDR2 reads YYDKDF (reference sequence). Between the trimmed V and J ends, which lost 0 bases and 12 bases, there was a span of 18 bases. This CDR3 contains 15 residues.

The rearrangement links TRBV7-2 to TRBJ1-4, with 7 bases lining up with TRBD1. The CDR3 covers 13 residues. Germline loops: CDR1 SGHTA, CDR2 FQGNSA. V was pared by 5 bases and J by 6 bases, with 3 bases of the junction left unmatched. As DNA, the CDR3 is TGTGCCAGCAGCCGGGACAGTCATGAAAAACTGTTTTTT. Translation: CASSRDSHEKLFF.

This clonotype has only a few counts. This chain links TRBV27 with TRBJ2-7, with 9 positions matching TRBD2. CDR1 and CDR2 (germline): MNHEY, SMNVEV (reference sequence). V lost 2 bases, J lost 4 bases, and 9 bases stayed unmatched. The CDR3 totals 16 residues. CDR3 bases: TGTGCCAGCAGTTTAGTGGCGGGAGGGTCTGTGTACGAGCAGTACTTC. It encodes CASSLVAGGSVYEQYF.